The rows below give T cell receptor beta chains drawn from one sample of a study of T cells in Graves' hyperthyroidism and ophthalmopathy. Via MiXCR, TCRdb re-called the multiplex PCR reads, giving one row per CDR3 protein. Among under 350,000 distinct CDR3 sequences listed, roughly 20% were seen once. The specimen sequenced was blood. The receptor source for this set is a woman between 50 and 59 years old with Graves' hyperthyroidism. Each CDR3 is given with its conserved first and last residue. D genes are given only for firm matches. For some rows the clone size is stated as once, few or many, or as a class when expanded; others skip it.

d_call,j_call,v_call,clone_size,cdr3_aa,cdr3_nt
.,TRBJ1-1,TRBV5-6,few,CASSPDTLNTEAFF,TGTGCCAGCAGCCCCGACACCTTGAACACTGAAGCTTTCTTT
TRBD2,TRBJ2-3,TRBV27,few,CASSLSGGARDTQYF,TGTGCCAGCAGTTTGAGCGGGGGGGCCCGAGATACGCAGTATTTT
.,TRBJ1-3,TRBV2,few,CASSADGATIYF,TGTGCCAGCAGCGCGGACGGGGCCACCATATATTTT
.,TRBJ2-7,TRBV28,many,CASSSDLSGQSYEQYF,TGTGCCAGCAGTTCTGACCTTAGCGGACAATCCTACGAGCAGTACTTC
TRBD1,TRBJ2-5,TRBV10-2,few,CASRVGGAETQYF,TGCGCCAGCAGAGTAGGGGGCGCGGAGACCCAGTACTTC
.,TRBJ2-1,TRBV28,many,CASRVNRGGSGNEQFF,TGTGCCAGCAGAGTTAACAGGGGAGGTAGCGGCAATGAGCAGTTCTTC
.,TRBJ1-1,TRBV14,few,CASSHTPGTEAFF,TGTGCCAGCAGCCATACCCCGGGGACCGAAGCTTTCTTT
.,TRBJ2-7,TRBV28,.,CASSLIPGYEQYF,TGTGCCAGCAGTTTAATTCCCGGCTACGAGCAGTACTTC
.,TRBJ1-1,TRBV29-1,.,CSVELWGEYTEAFF,TGCAGCGTTGAACTGTGGGGGGAATACACTGAAGCTTTCTTT
.,TRBJ1-3,TRBV11-2,.,CASSLDFSGNTIYF,TGTGCCAGCAGCTTAGACTTCTCTGGAAACACCATATATTTT
TRBD2,TRBJ2-1,TRBV20-1,.,CSASSSGGHNEQFF,TGCAGTGCTAGTTCTAGCGGGGGGCACAATGAGCAGTTCTTC
.,TRBJ2-1,TRBV18,few,CASSPLLGSTYNEQFF,TGTGCCAGCTCACCATTGCTGGGTAGCACCTACAATGAGCAGTTCTTC
TRBD1,TRBJ1-6,TRBV3-1,.,CASSHTDRESPLHF,TGTGCCAGCAGCCATACGGACAGGGAATCACCCCTCCACTTT
.,TRBJ2-3,TRBV20-1,.,CSAHRGAGESDTQYF,TGCAGTGCGCATCGGGGCGCAGGGGAGTCAGATACGCAGTATTTT
.,TRBJ2-5,TRBV5-1,.,CASSVGATQYF,TGTGCCAGCAGCGTAGGGGCGACCCAGTACTTC
.,TRBJ1-1,TRBV11-2,.,CASSLVQGSNTEAFF,TGTGCCAGCAGCTTAGTACAGGGCAGTAACACTGAAGCTTTCTTT
TRBD1,TRBJ1-4,TRBV7-9,few,CASSYGTGNEKLFF,TGTGCCAGCAGCTACGGGACAGGCAATGAAAAACTGTTTTTT
TRBD1,TRBJ1-6,TRBV7-8,.,CASSLEGGAGNSPLHF,TGTGCCAGCAGCTTAGAAGGGGGCGCGGGGAATTCACCCCTCCACTTT
.,TRBJ1-6,TRBV3-1,many,CASSPSSYNSPLHF,TGTGCCAGCAGCCCGAGCTCCTATAATTCACCCCTCCACTTT
.,TRBJ1-2,TRBV5-1,.,CASSTALGENYGYTF,TGCGCCAGCAGCACCGCCCTGGGGGAGAACTATGGCTACACCTTC
TRBD2,TRBJ2-5,TRBV13,many,CASSPSLAGVETQYF,TGTGCCAGCAGCCCCAGTCTAGCGGGAGTGGAGACCCAGTACTTC
TRBD2,TRBJ2-5,TRBV5-1,few,CASSFPGLAGGPSTVQETQYF,TGCGCCAGCAGCTTCCCGGGACTAGCGGGAGGTCCCTCCACAGTTCAAGAGACCCAGTACTTC